This T cell receptor (beta chain) was found in a study of beta chain features in type 1 diabetes. The ends were cut back, 7 bases at V and 7 bases at J, with 16 bases in the middle. Germline values: CDR1 MNHEY, CDR2 SVGAGI. CDR3 size: 13 residues. This clone was seen a few times. Its antigen remains unknown. Since all of the isolated RNA was reverse transcribed, expressed TCRB transcripts were what got sequenced. Several million reads per sample on average were obtained from naive, central memory and regulatory T cell samples. The repertoire was sequenced with immunoSEQ multiplex PCR; TCRdb's copy has only in-frame clones and lacks some. The sample consists of under 850,000 clones, over 10% of them appearing once. Study-level findings and limits: TCRB CDR3s from Type 1 diabetes patients were moderately but significantly shorter in all four CD4+ subsets.

The genes are TRBV6-5 and TRBJ1-1; D gene uncertain. The source is a young man with type 1 diabetes. Sample: naive CD4+ T cells from blood. The CDR3 region has the DNA TGTGCCAGCACGGGCCACTCGCAAGGTGAAGCTTTCTTT. Translated, it gives CASTGHSQGEAFF.